This TCR beta chain was sequenced for a study of shared clonotypes between healthy human individuals. The method was immunoSEQ multiplex PCR; TCRdb's version includes in-frame clones alone and lacks a portion of them. The table lists more than 2,000,000 clones, more than 85% of them singletons. This clone was observed a single time. The donors were adults (healthy and HIV-negative) with no recent acute infections or vaccinations. Per germline, CDR1 GTSNPN and CDR2 SVGIG (reference sequence). The CDR3 sequence is 17 residues long. The V segment lost 0 bases and the J segment 0 bases; nucleotides outside the gene matches: 10.

The rearrangement uses TRBV30 and TRBJ2-7; 8 nucleotides line up with TRBD1. The specimen was naive CD4+ T cells from PBMCs. This sample's subset: CD45RA+ positively selected. The receptor comes from a man younger than 30 in good health. Some clones in this sample may be carry-over from other donors' samples. The CDR3 bases are TGTGCCTGGAGTGTACGGCGTGGGACAGGATCCTCCTACGAGCAGTACTTC. It translates to CAWSVRRGTGSSYEQYF.